This record looks at one T cell receptor beta chain sequence and its context. This sample stems from a study of blood T cell repertoires in COVID-19. TCRdb's table, derived via immunoSEQ multiplex PCR, lists solely in-frame clones and lacks some. The repertoire has roughly 230,000 clones, around 84% of them found once; the top ten carry roughly 10%. Germline CDR1 is SGHRS and CDR2 is YFSETQ. The CDR3 runs 16 residues. V shed 0 bases, J shed 4 bases, and the junction held 9 bases outside the gene matches. This TCR was sampled from a woman older than 75 with COVID-19, enrolled during active disease. The sequenced sample consisted of peripheral blood. V gene TRBV5-1 combines with J gene TRBJ1-1; 7 bases align to TRBD1. CDR3 in DNA: TGCGCCAGCAGCTTGGGTCAGGGGGAGGTAGTCACTGAAGCTTTCTTT. Translated: CASSLGQGEVVTEAFF.